The sample holds a few counts of the clone carrying this T cell receptor beta chain. The antigen remains unidentified. This sample was taken from a study of cytomegalovirus exposure and HLA in healthy donors. General study results and limits: Earlier analysis yielded a pattern in which most TCR beta V segments were productive about 87% or about 30% of the time.

Primers: 60 Vbeta forward and 13 Jbeta reverse. Profiled with immunoSEQ multiplex PCR; TCRdb holds only in-frame clones, not every one. In the table there are over 100,000 clones, 65% to 90% of which are singletons. The germline gives CDR1 SGHTA, CDR2 FQGNSA. The CDR3 spans 16 residues. V gave up 2 bases and J gave up 7 bases; unmatched junction bases: 10. Input material: PBMCs. This clonotype originated in a young man in good health and CMV-seronegative. The chain is built from TRBV7-2 and TRBJ2-1, with 8 bases aligning to TRBD2. The DNA for the CDR3 is TGTGCCAGCAGCTTAAACGGGGGGGCGATCGAAAATGAGCAGTTCTTC. This translates into CASSLNGGAIENEQFF.